The sequence of this TCR beta chain was determined in a study of radiotherapy plus CTLA-4 blockade in lung cancer (dated by TCRdb to 2016 to 2019). Study-level background: Objective responses occurred in around 20% of enrolled patients, and 30% to 35% achieved disease control. Here is what the overall study found, with its caveats: The strongest predictors of response were reported to be early dynamic shifts in blood T cell clones along with a rise in serum interferon-beta following radiation. After treatment with radiotherapy and ipilimumab, TCR clones that came from tumors expanded in the peripheral blood.

Between the V and J ends, shortened by 3 bases and 4 bases respectively, the junction contains 9 bases. From the cysteine up to the phenylalanine, the CDR3 has a length of 14 residues. Only the CDR3 DNA is retained, 42 bases long and in frame from the first base. CDR1 WNHNN and CDR2 SYGVQD were looked up in the germline V gene (reference sequence). Library preparation was by the immunoSEQ multiplex PCR assay. The table was pulled from immuneACCESS by TCRdb, which kept in-frame rearrangements only. Such tables lose some clones; where checked, under half of the loss comes from unresolved V genes, and the rest has no known cause. The sample table records some 50,000 clones; 60% to 80% of these occur just once. Clones ranked in the top ten supply approximately 8% of the sample. Comment on this clone: Its specific antigen is unknown. Per-base qualities were not stored, and no clone one base away is much larger.

The study tested focal radiation therapy combined with CTLA-4 blockade (ipilimumab) in patients with chemo-refractory metastatic non-small-cell lung cancer. The sequence came from a human donor with non-small cell lung cancer who had stable disease on radiotherapy plus ipilimumab. The chain couples TRBV10-1 to TRBJ2-2; confidence is insufficient to name the D gene. The starting material was peripheral blood, obtained from a patient treated with radiotherapy plus ipilimumab. CDR3 sequence: CASSDASSTGELFF. In nucleotide form, the sequence is TGCGCCAGCAGTGATGCCTCAAGCACCGGGGAGCTGTTTTTT.